A single sample is the source of the 9 T cell receptor beta chains below, sequenced in a study of blood T cells in healthy people across ages. A J-beta primer mix and a sample-barcoded 5' primer were used in a second PCR of roughly 7 to 12 cycles. TCRdb passed the 5' RACE reads through MiXCR, listing each CDR3 protein once. The sample lists 870,000 or so distinct CDR3 sequences; about 28% were seen once. The source material was blood. All receptors come from a woman aged 80 or older in good health.

Worth noting for this clonotype: A much bigger clone sits one base away, suggesting this may be a read error. V gene TRBV7-2 combines with J gene TRBJ2-5, with 9 bases fitting TRBD1. The ends lost 5 bases at V and 11 bases at J; junction bases unmatched: 15. The CDR3 length is 15 residues. Per germline, CDR1 SGHTA and CDR2 FQGNSA. CDR3 in amino acids: CASSPGQGISGEQYF. The CDR3 region has the DNA TGTGCCAGCAGCCCCGGACAGGGGATTTCGGGTGAGCAGTACTTC.

The chain joins TRBV7-2 to TRBJ2-2; D not certain. CDR1 and CDR2 from the germline V gene are SGHTA and FQGNSA. V lost 6 bases, J lost 5 bases, and 13 bases lay in between. The CDR3 runs 14 residues. The CDR3 reads CASRPMTMTGELFF. The CDR3 nucleotides read TGTGCCAGCAGGCCAATGACGATGACCGGGGAGCTGTTTTTT.

This clonotype was seen repeatedly, ten times or more. CDR3 sequence: CASSLARGQSDTQYF. The CDR3 DNA is TGTGCCAGCAGCTTAGCGAGGGGCCAGTCAGATACGCAGTATTTT. This rearrangement joins TRBV7-9 to TRBJ2-3, with D perhaps TRBD1 or TRBD2 (5 bases each). This CDR3 spans 15 amino acids. Between the trimmed V and J ends, which lost 0 bases and 4 bases, there was a span of 11 bases. Germline V gives CDR1 SEHNR, CDR2 FQNEAQ (reference sequence).

The chain joins TRBV7-9 to TRBJ1-1; a possible D gene is TRBD1 (5 bases). The V gene lost 5 bases and the J gene lost 1 base, with 14 bases spanning the gap. CDR1 and CDR2 from the germline V gene are SEHNR and FQNEAQ (reference sequence). This CDR3 has 15 amino acids. In DNA form, the CDR3 reads TGTGCCAGCAGCGCACGGGACCGCCCGAACACTGAAGCTTTCTTT. As protein: CASSARDRPNTEAFF.

In its sample, this clonotype was seen many times. This chain links TRBV7-2 with TRBJ2-5; D may match TRBD1 or TRBD2 (7 bases each). Trimming took 4 bases from V and 3 from J, leaving 15 bases between them. Germline loops: CDR1 SGHTA, CDR2 FQGNSA. The CDR3 length is 15 residues. CDR3 sequence reads: CASSSKTGREETQYF. The CDR3 nucleotides are TGTGCCAGCAGCTCAAAGACAGGGAGGGAAGAGACCCAGTACTTC. Complete variable domain (other parts from reference TRBV7-2 and TRBJ2-5): GAGVSQSPSNKVTEKGKDVELRCDPISGHTALYWYRQSLGQGLEFLIYFQGNSAPDKSGLPSDRFSAERTGGSVSTLTIQRTQQEDSAVYLCASSSKTGREETQYFGPGTRLLVL.

This clonotype was counted only a few times. This sequence joins TRBV5-6 and TRBJ1-5; weak D call: TRBD1 (5 bases). Germline V gene lookup returns CDR1 SGHDT and CDR2 YYEEEE. V gave up 2 bases and J gave up 15 bases, with 18 bases separating them. CDR3 length: 13 residues. The CDR3 DNA sequence: TGTGCCAGCAGCTTTGCCGGGACCACAAAGTGGCATTTT. Translated: CASSFAGTTKWHF.

The table lists this clonotype with a few counts. The chain has TRBV29-1 and TRBJ1-1; 7 positions agree with TRBD1. This CDR3 is 18 amino acids long. Germline values: CDR1 SQVTM, CDR2 ANQGSEA. J lost 0 bases, V lost 5 bases, and 18 bases had no gene match. In DNA, the CDR3 is TGCAGCGTTTTAGGGAGGGTGACAGGGATGCTCATGAACACTGAAGCTTTCTTT. Translated, it gives CSVLGRVTGMLMNTEAFF.

Regarding this clonotype: A much larger clone lies one base from this, so it may be a read error. The rearrangement links TRBV28 to TRBJ2-3, with a weak D call TRBD1 (6 bases). The CDR3 is 14 amino acids. The germline CDR1 and CDR2 sequences are MDHEN and SYDVKM. V lost 5 bases and J lost 10, with 19 bases in between. The CDR3 here is CASSRRTGSPAQYF. The CDR3 DNA sequence: TGTGCCAGCAGTCGGCGCACAGGGAGTCCCGCGCAGTATTTT.

This clonotype was recorded at least ten times. This rearrangement joins TRBV18 to TRBJ2-1, with 7 positions matching TRBD1. Germline lookup yields CDR1 KGHSH and CDR2 LQKENI. There are 12 residues in the CDR3. The V segment lost 1 base and the J segment 13 bases; nucleotides outside the gene matches: 4. The CDR3 spells CASSPLDRKQFF. The CDR3, as DNA: TGTGCCAGCTCACCACTGGACAGGAAACAGTTCTTC.